The clone carrying this T cell receptor beta chain was observed many times. The germline gives CDR1 MNHEY, CDR2 SVGAGI. V lost 0 bases and J 5 bases, leaving 13 bases between the germline ends. The length of the CDR3 is 15 residues. These data originate in a study of response to subunit inactivated influenza vaccine. TCRdb re-analysed the RT-PCR reads in MiXCR, keeping a single row per CDR3 protein. The sample lists about 520,000 distinct CDR3 sequences, approximately 7.8% occurring once. J is TRBJ2-5 and V is TRBV6-5, with D possibly matching TRBD1 (6 bases). This TCR derives from a man aged 50 to 69 who received an inactivated influenza vaccine. Source: PBMCs from blood, taken around 25 months after vaccination. The chain's CDR3 is CASSYSMDSLETQYF. The CDR3 DNA reads TGTGCCAGCAGTTACTCGATGGACAGTCTCGAGACCCAGTACTTC.